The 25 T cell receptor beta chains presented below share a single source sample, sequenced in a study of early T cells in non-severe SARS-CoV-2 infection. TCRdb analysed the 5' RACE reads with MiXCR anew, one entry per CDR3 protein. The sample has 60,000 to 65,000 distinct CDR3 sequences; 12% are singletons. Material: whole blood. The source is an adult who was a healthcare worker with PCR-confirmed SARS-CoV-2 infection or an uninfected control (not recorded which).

Here the CDR3 reads CSARDHTLNYGYTF. The CDR3 DNA is TGCAGTGCTAGAGATCACACCTTAAACTATGGCTACACCTTC. The chain employs TRBV20-1 and TRBJ1-2; D is unclear. V was trimmed by 0 bases and J by 2 bases, leaving 10 bases between them. CDR1 is DFQATT and CDR2 is SNEGSKA in the germline V gene (reference sequence). The length of the CDR3 is 14 residues.

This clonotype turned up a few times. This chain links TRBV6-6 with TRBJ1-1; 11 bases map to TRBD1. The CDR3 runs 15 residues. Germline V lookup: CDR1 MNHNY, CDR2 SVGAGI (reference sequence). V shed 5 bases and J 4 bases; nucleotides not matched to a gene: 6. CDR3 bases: TGTGCCAGCAGTACGGGAGGGACAGGGGGCACTGAAGCTTTCTTT. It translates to CASSTGGTGGTEAFF.

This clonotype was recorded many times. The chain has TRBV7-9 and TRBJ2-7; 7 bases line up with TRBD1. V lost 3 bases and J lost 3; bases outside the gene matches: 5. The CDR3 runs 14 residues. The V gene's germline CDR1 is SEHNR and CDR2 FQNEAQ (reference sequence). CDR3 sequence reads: CASSLGTDRYEQYF. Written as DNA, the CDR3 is TGTGCCAGCAGCTTGGGGACAGATCGCTACGAGCAGTACTTC.

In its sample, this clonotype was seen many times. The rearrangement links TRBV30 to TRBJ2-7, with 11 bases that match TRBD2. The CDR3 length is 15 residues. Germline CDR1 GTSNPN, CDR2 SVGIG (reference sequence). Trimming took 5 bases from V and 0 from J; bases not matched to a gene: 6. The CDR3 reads CAWSSGGPSSYEQYF. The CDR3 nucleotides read TGTGCCTGGTCTAGCGGGGGGCCGAGCTCCTACGAGCAGTACTTC. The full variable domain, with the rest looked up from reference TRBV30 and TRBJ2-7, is SQTIHQWPATLVQPVGSPLSLECTVEGTSNPNLYWYRQAAGRGLQLLFYSVGIGQISSEVPQNLSASRPQDRQFILSSKKLLLSDSGFYLCAWSSGGPSSYEQYFGPGTRLTVT.

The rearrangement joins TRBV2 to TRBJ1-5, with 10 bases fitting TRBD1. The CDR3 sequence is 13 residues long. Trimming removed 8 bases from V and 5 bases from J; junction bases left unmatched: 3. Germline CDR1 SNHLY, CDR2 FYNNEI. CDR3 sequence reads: CASGTGEDQPQHF. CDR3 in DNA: TGTGCCAGCGGGACAGGGGAGGATCAGCCCCAGCATTTT.

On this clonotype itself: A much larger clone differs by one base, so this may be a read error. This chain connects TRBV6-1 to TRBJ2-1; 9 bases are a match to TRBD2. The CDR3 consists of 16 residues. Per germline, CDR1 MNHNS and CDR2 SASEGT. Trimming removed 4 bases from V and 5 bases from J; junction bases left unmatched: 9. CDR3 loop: CASSASSGIIHNEQFF. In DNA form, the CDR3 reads TGTGCCAGCAGTGCGTCTAGCGGGATCATTCACAATGAGCAGTTCTTC.

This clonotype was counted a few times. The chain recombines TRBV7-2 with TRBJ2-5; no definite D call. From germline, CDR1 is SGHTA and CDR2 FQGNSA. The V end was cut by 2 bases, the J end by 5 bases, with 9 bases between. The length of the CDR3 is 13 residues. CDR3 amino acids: CASSLMVRETQYF. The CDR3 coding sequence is TGTGCCAGCAGCTTAATGGTCCGGGAGACCCAGTACTTC.

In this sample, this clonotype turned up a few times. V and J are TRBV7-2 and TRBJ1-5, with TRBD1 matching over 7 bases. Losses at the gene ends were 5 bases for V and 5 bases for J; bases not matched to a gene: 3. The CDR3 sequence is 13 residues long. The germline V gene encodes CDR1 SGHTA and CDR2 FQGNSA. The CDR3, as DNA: TGTGCCAGCAGCGCGGACAGGCATCAGCCCCAGCATTTT. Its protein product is CASSADRHQPQHF.

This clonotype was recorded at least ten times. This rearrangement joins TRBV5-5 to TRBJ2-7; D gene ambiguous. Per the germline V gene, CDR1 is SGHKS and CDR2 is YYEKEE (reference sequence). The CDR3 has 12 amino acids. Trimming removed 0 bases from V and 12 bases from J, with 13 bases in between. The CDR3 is CASSLDMRSRYF. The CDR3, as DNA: TGTGCCAGCAGCTTGGACATGCGAAGTAGGTACTTC.

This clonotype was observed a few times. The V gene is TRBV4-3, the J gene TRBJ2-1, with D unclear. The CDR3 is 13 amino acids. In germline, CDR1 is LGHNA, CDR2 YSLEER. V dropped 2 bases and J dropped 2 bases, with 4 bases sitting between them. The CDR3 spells CASSQQTYNEQFF. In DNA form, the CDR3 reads TGCGCCAGCAGCCAACAGACCTACAATGAGCAGTTCTTC.

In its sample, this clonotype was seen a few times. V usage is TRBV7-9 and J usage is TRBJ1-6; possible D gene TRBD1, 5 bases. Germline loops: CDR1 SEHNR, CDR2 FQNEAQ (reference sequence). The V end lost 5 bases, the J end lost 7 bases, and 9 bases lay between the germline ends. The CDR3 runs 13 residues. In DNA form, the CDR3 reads TGTGCCAGCAGCCCCGGGGCCAATTCACCCCTCCACTTT. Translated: CASSPGANSPLHF. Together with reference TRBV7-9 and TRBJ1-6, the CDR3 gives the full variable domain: DTGVSQNPRHKITKRGQNVTFRCDPISEHNRLYWYRQTLGQGPEFLTYFQNEAQLEKSRLLSDRFSAERPKGSFSTLEIQRTEQGDSAMYLCASSPGANSPLHFGNGTRLTVT.

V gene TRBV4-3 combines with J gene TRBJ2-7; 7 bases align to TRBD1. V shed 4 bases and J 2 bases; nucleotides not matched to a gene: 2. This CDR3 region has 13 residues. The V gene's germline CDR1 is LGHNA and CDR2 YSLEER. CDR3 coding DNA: TGCGCCAGCAGCCGGGACAGAACCTACGAGCAGTACTTC. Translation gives CASSRDRTYEQYF.

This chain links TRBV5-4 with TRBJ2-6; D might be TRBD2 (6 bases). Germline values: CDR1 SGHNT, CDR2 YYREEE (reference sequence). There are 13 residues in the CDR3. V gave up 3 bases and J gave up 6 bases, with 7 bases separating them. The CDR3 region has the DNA TGTGCCAGCAGCTCGGGGGAGGCCAACGTCCTGACTTTC. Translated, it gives CASSSGEANVLTF. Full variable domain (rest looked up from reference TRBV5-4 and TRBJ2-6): ETGVTQSPTHLIKTRGQQVTLRCSSQSGHNTVSWYQQALGQGPQFIFQYYREEENGRGNFPPRFSGLQFPNYSSELNVNALELDDSALYLCASSSGEANVLTFGAGSRLTVL.

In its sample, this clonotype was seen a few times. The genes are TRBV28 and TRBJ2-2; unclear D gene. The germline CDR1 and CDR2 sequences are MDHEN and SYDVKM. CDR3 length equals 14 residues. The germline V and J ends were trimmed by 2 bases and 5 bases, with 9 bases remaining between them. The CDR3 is CASSLLLRTGELFF. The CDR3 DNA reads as TGTGCCAGCAGTTTACTCCTCCGTACCGGGGAGCTGTTTTTT.

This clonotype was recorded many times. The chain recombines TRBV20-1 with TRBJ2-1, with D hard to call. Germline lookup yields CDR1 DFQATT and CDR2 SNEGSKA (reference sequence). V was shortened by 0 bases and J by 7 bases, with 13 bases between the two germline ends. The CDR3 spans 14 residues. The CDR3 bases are TGCAGTGCTAGAGATCAGGTCTACCAGAATGAGCAGTTCTTC. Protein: CSARDQVYQNEQFF.

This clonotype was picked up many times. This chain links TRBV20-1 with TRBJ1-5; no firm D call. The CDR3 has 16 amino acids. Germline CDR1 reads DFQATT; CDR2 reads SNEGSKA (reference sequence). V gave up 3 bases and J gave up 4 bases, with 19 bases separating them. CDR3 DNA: TGCAGTGCTAGCCGCGGGCCGCAACTCATTAATCAGCCCCAGCATTTT. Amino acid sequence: CSASRGPQLINQPQHF.

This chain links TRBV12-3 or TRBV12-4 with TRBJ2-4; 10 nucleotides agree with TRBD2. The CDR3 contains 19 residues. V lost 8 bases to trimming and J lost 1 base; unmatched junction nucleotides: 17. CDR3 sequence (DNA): TGTGCCAGCGGCAAGACTAGCGGGCTAGTTACGGGGGCCAAAAACATTCAGTACTTC. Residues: CASGKTSGLVTGAKNIQYF.

The CDR3 here is CASSQAYNEQFF. DNA of the CDR3: TGTGCCAGCAGTCAGGCCTACAATGAGCAGTTCTTC. This chain uses TRBV3-1 with TRBJ2-1; D remains ambiguous. Germline CDR1 and CDR2: LGHDT and YNNKEL (reference sequence). The CDR3 has 12 residues. V lost 6 bases and J lost 2, with 5 bases in between.

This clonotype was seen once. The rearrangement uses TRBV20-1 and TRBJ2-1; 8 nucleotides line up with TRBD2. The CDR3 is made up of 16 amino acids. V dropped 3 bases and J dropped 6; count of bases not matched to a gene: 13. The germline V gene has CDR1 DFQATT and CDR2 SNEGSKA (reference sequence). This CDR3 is CSARAGGSTRCNEQFF. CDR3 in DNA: TGCAGTGCTAGGGCGGGAGGCTCGACGAGATGCAATGAGCAGTTCTTC.

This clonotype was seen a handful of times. The CDR3 is CASSPTEGTDTQYF. The CDR3 bases are TGTGCCAGCAGCCCAACGGAAGGCACAGATACGCAGTATTTT. The chain links TRBV9 to TRBJ2-3, with no clear D. CDR3 size: 14 residues. V was trimmed by 4 bases and J by 1 base, leaving 10 bases between them. Per the germline V gene, CDR1 is SGDLS and CDR2 is YYNGEE.

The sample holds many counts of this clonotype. CDR3: CASSVGQNSPLHF. The CDR3 coding sequence is TGTGCCAGCAGCGTGGGACAGAATTCACCCCTCCACTTT. The chain couples TRBV7-6 to TRBJ1-6; 7 bases agree with TRBD1. Trimming took 5 bases from V and 7 from J; bases not matched to a gene: 2. The CDR3 covers 13 residues. Germline CDR1 and CDR2: SGHVS and FNYEAQ.

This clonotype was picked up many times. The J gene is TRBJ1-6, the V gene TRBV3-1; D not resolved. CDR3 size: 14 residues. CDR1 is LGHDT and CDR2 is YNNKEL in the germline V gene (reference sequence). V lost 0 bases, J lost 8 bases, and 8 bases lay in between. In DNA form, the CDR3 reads TGTGCCAGCAGCCAAGAGACCGACTATTCACCCCTCCACTTT. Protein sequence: CASSQETDYSPLHF.

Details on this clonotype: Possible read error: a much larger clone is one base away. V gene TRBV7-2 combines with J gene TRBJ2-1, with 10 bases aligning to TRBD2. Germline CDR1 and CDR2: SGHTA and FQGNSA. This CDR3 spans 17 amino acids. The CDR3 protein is CACSPQVTSGPYNEQFF. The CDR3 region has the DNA TGTGCCTGCAGCCCCCAAGTGACTAGCGGGCCCTACAATGAGCAGTTCTTC.

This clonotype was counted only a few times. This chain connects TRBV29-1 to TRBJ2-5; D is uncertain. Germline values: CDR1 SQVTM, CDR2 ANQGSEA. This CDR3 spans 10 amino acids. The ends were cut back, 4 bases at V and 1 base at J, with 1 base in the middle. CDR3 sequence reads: CSVGQETQYF. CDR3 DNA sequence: TGCAGCGTTGGCCAAGAGACCCAGTACTTC.

CDR3 loop: CASTTTGGLADTQYF. Here the CDR3 DNA reads TGTGCCAGTACCACGACCGGGGGGTTGGCAGATACGCAGTATTTT. V usage is TRBV19 and J usage is TRBJ2-3, with 7 bases that match TRBD2. V dropped 7 bases and J dropped 4; count of bases not matched to a gene: 11. CDR1 LNHDA and CDR2 SQIVND come from the germline V gene (reference sequence). The CDR3 is 15 amino acids.